Below, 26 T cell receptor beta chains from the same sample are listed, as sequenced in a study of beta chain features in type 1 diabetes (dated by TCRdb to between 2017 and 2018). The method behind the library was the immunoSEQ multiplex PCR assay. The entire amount of isolated RNA was reverse transcribed using the High Capacity cDNA Reverse Transcription Kit, so the sequenced TCRB transcripts were expressed ones. Entries here come from immuneACCESS through TCRdb and include only in-frame sequences with V and J called. Some clones fail to appear in such tables; in the studies checked, an unresolved V gene covers under half of the shortfall, and the cause of the remainder is unknown. In all, the sample holds 35,000 or so clones, and around 60% of those were seen once. Roughly 2% of the sample comes from the top ten. The material sequenced was Tregs from blood. In the paper's terms, the cell subset or site label means: regulatory CD4+ T cells. These receptors came from a woman aged 25 to 39 in good health.

By share of the sample, this clone is medium-sized (0.01 to 0.1%). The chain carries TRBV20-1 and TRBJ2-3; perhaps TRBD1 as D (6 bases). The length of the CDR3 is 11 residues. Trimming cost V 5 bases and J 7 bases, with 10 bases left between them. CDR1 is DFQATT, CDR2 SNEGSKA, per germline (reference sequence). The CDR3 region is CSAQGPNTQYF. The CDR3 nucleotides are TGCAGTGCTCAGGGGCCTAATACGCAGTATTTT.

V is TRBV14 and J is TRBJ2-7, with 8 bases identical to TRBD1. Per germline, CDR1 SGHDN and CDR2 FVKESK. Trimming took 2 bases from V and 2 from J; bases not matched to a gene: 5. CDR3 length: 15 residues. DNA of the CDR3: TGTGCCAGCAGCCAAACGCGACAGGGGACCTACGAGCAGTACTTC. This sequence encodes CASSQTRQGTYEQYF.

This clone appeared once. V usage is TRBV6-6 and J usage is TRBJ2-3, with D perhaps TRBD1 (5 bases). With 6 bases removed from V and 5 bases from J, the gap between germline ends came to 9 bases. Germline assignment: CDR1 MNHNY and CDR2 SVGAGI (reference sequence). The length of the CDR3 is 12 residues. The CDR3 DNA is TGTGCCAGCAGGACAGAGCGAGATACGCAGTATTTT. It yields the protein CASRTERDTQYF.

This chain uses TRBV6-1 with TRBJ2-3; 9 bases match TRBD1. In germline, CDR1 is MNHNS, CDR2 SASEGT. Trimming removed 6 bases from V and 1 base from J; junction bases left unmatched: 5. The CDR3 covers 15 residues. The CDR3 reads CASRDRGTGTDTQYF. In nucleotides, the CDR3 is TGTGCCAGCAGAGACAGGGGGACGGGCACAGATACGCAGTATTTT.

The chain is built from TRBV18 and TRBJ2-6; D might be TRBD1 (6 bases). Per germline, CDR1 KGHSH and CDR2 LQKENI. The CDR3 is 16 amino acids. Trimming took 3 bases from V and 4 from J, leaving 13 bases between them. The CDR3: CASSPTLGAGANVLTF. The DNA for the CDR3 is TGTGCCAGCTCACCGACCCTGGGGGCAGGGGCCAACGTCCTGACTTTC.

The CDR3, as DNA: TGCAGCGTTGGCGACTGGAGAGCGGGAGAAGAGACCCAGTACTTC. This sequence encodes CSVGDWRAGEETQYF. The chain combines TRBV29-1 with TRBJ2-5; 8 positions agree with TRBD2. CDR1 and CDR2 (germline): SQVTM, ANQGSEA. CDR3 length equals 15 residues. The V gene end was trimmed by 4 bases and the J gene end by 3 bases; junction bases not matched to a gene: 10.

V is TRBV6-6 and J is TRBJ2-3, with D possibly being TRBD2 (5 bases). The CDR3 contains 16 residues. Trimming took off 2 bases at V and 3 bases at J, with 15 bases between the two ends. Germline CDR1 reads MNHNY; CDR2 reads SVGAGI (reference sequence). CDR3 in DNA: TGTGCCAGCAGTTACGTCCGGCCTCGGGGTACAGATACGCAGTATTTT. It specifies CASSYVRPRGTDTQYF.

The chain combines TRBV30 with TRBJ2-5; 11 nucleotides align to TRBD1. Per the germline V gene, CDR1 is GTSNPN and CDR2 is SVGIG (reference sequence). The CDR3 is made up of 15 amino acids. The V gene end was trimmed by 2 bases and the J gene end by 5 bases; junction bases not matched to a gene: 7. This chain's CDR3 is CAWSTGQGAFETQYF. The CDR3 bases are TGTGCCTGGAGTACTGGACAGGGGGCATTTGAGACCCAGTACTTC.

This clone has just one count. The gene calls are TRBV2 and TRBJ1-2; D ambiguous. The V gene lost 2 bases and the J gene lost 2 bases, with 12 bases spanning the gap. CDR1 is SNHLY and CDR2 is FYNNEI in the germline V gene. The CDR3 spans 15 residues. CDR3 nucleotide sequence: TGTGCCAGCAGTGAATACGTCGGAGTCAACTATGGCTACACCTTC. It yields the protein CASSEYVGVNYGYTF.

The chain is built from TRBV7-9 and TRBJ2-1; 9 bases are a match to TRBD2. The trim removed 2 bases at V and 7 bases at J, leaving 18 bases unmatched. Germline V gene sequence: CDR1 SEHNR, CDR2 FQNEAQ (reference sequence). The CDR3 sequence is 19 residues long. DNA of the CDR3: TGTGCCAGCAGCTTATCGAGAGTTGGGACTAGCAGGAGGGGGAATGAGCAGTTCTTC. Residues: CASSLSRVGTSRRGNEQFF.

The chain carries TRBV28 and TRBJ2-7; 8 bases align to TRBD2. CDR3 length: 18 residues. CDR1 is MDHEN, CDR2 SYDVKM, per germline. The J segment lost 6 bases and the V segment lost 2 bases, leaving 18 bases of the junction unmatched. The CDR3 sequence is CASSLGLAYSGGISEQYF. In DNA, the CDR3 is TGTGCCAGCAGTTTAGGCCTAGCCTATTCGGGAGGGATCTCCGAGCAGTACTTC. The full variable domain, its missing parts supplied by reference TRBV28 and TRBJ2-7, is DVKVTQSSRYLVKRTGEKVFLECVQDMDHENMFWYRQDPGLGLRLIYFSYDVKMKEKGDIPEGYSVSREKKERFSLILESASTNQTSMYLCASSLGLAYSGGISEQYFGPGTRLTVT.

This clone has only one observation. V is TRBV5-1 and J is TRBJ1-1; D is ambiguous. Germline V gene data show CDR1 as SGHRS and CDR2 as YFSETQ. The CDR3 contains 14 residues. Between the trimmed V and J ends, which lost 5 bases and 5 bases, there was a span of 16 bases. The CDR3 loop is CASRWGEGRTEAFF. CDR3 DNA sequence: TGCGCCAGCAGGTGGGGAGAGGGAAGGACTGAAGCTTTCTTT. Together with reference TRBV5-1 and TRBJ1-1, the CDR3 gives the full variable domain: KAGVTQTPRYLIKTRGQQVTLSCSPISGHRSVSWYQQTPGQGLQFLFEYFSETQRNKGNFPGRFSGRQFSNSRSEMNVSTLELGDSALYLCASRWGEGRTEAFFGQGTRLTVV.

The chain is built from TRBV7-9 and TRBJ2-1, with 7 bases aligning to TRBD1. V shed 4 bases and J 15 bases; nucleotides not matched to a gene: 12. The CDR3 runs 13 residues. Germline CDR1 SEHNR, CDR2 FQNEAQ (reference sequence). As DNA, the CDR3 is TGTGCCAGCAGCTCCTCACAGGGGACATCGGGGTTCTTC. It codes for CASSSSQGTSGFF.

The chain recombines TRBV7-2 with TRBJ1-2; D is possibly TRBD1 (5 bases). The CDR3 loop spans 14 amino acids. V was clipped by 1 base and J by 0 bases, with 6 bases between them. Per the germline V gene, CDR1 is SGHTA and CDR2 is FQGNSA. CDR3 in DNA: TGTGCCAGCAGCTTAGGGGGCACTAACTATGGCTACACCTTC. Translating it yields CASSLGGTNYGYTF.

This clone has more than one count but fewer than ten. The J gene is TRBJ2-2, the V gene TRBV11-1, with D perhaps matching TRBD1 (6 bases). The CDR3 has 15 amino acids. Trimming pared 2 bases from V and 4 bases from J, leaving 11 bases between. Germline CDR1 SGHAT, CDR2 FQDESV (reference sequence). The CDR3 region has the DNA TGTGCCAGCAGCTTAAGCCAGGGGACCACCGGGGAGCTGTTTTTT. Translating it yields CASSLSQGTTGELFF.

V and J are TRBV25-1 and TRBJ2-5, with 8 positions matching TRBD1. The last part of the DNA fits TRBJ2-7 better; the J call may be wrong. CDR3 length equals 14 residues. The V gene's germline CDR1 is MGHDK and CDR2 SYGVNS. The CDR3 region has the DNA TGTGCCAGCAGTGATACGGGACAGGTACTCGAGCAGTACTTC. This encodes CASSDTGQVLEQYF.

The chain has TRBV19 and TRBJ1-2, with 7 nucleotides matching TRBD1. The CDR3 loop spans 15 amino acids. Per the germline V gene, CDR1 is LNHDA and CDR2 is SQIVND (reference sequence). V shed 3 bases, J shed 6 bases, and the junction held 10 bases outside the gene matches. CDR3 protein: CASSIAGRQGNGYTF. The CDR3 DNA is TGTGCCAGTAGTATCGCGGGGCGACAGGGAAATGGCTACACCTTC.

This clone has a handful of counts. The chain combines TRBV28 with TRBJ1-2; no clear D. This CDR3 comprises 15 residues. The germline V gene has CDR1 MDHEN and CDR2 SYDVKM. The V gene lost 6 bases and the J gene lost 2 bases, with 16 bases spanning the gap. This chain's CDR3 is CASRPIGDLNYGYTF. Written as DNA, the CDR3 is TGTGCCAGCAGACCTATTGGTGATTTAAACTATGGCTACACCTTC.

The J gene is TRBJ2-2, the V gene TRBV4-3, with D possibly TRBD2 on 6 matching bases. Germline-derived CDR1 and CDR2 are LGHNA and YSLEER. Between the trimmed V and J ends, which lost 4 bases and 1 base, there was a span of 19 bases. CDR3 size: 18 residues. CDR3 in amino acids: CASSRDWGEAWNTGELFF. CDR3 DNA: TGCGCCAGCAGCCGGGATTGGGGGGAGGCGTGGAACACCGGGGAGCTGTTTTTT.

The chain has TRBV19 and TRBJ2-5, with 11 positions matching TRBD2. This CDR3 comprises 18 residues. Looked up from germline, CDR1 is LNHDA and CDR2 is SQIVND (reference sequence). V lost 2 bases and J lost 2; bases outside the gene matches: 10. DNA for the CDR3: TGTGCCAGTAGTATATTACCACGACTAGCGGGGATACAAGAGACCCAGTACTTC. Translated: CASSILPRLAGIQETQYF.

The gene calls are TRBV9 and TRBJ1-5, with 8 bases aligning to TRBD1. With V trimmed by 4 bases and J by 6 bases, 9 bases remained unmatched. The CDR3 extends over 15 amino acids. Per the germline V gene, CDR1 is SGDLS and CDR2 is YYNGEE. CDR3 in amino acids: CASSTTGGEGQPQHF. The CDR3 nucleotides read TGTGCCAGCAGCACCACAGGGGGAGAGGGTCAGCCCCAGCATTTT.

The rearrangement joins TRBV28 to TRBJ1-2; the D is unclear. CDR3 length equals 12 residues. The V gene lost 3 bases and the J gene lost 4 bases, with 6 bases spanning the gap. The germline V gene encodes CDR1 MDHEN and CDR2 SYDVKM. CDR3 coding DNA: TGTGCCAGCAGTTTCCGTATCTATGGCTACACCTTC. Protein: CASSFRIYGYTF.

The genes are TRBV2 and TRBJ2-7, with 9 bases identical to TRBD1. The CDR3 is made up of 13 amino acids. The ends lost 4 bases at V and 3 bases at J; junction bases unmatched: 1. Germline V gene data show CDR1 as SNHLY and CDR2 as FYNNEI. This CDR3 reads CASSVDRGYEQYF. The CDR3, as DNA: TGTGCCAGCAGTGTGGACAGGGGCTACGAGCAGTACTTC.

J is TRBJ2-3 and V is TRBV28; TRBD2 matches at 9 bases. The CDR3 spans 15 residues. V shed 0 bases, J shed 3 bases, and the junction held 1 base outside the gene matches. Germline-derived CDR1 and CDR2 are MDHEN and SYDVKM. The CDR3 DNA follows: TGTGCCAGCAGTTTATGGCGGGAGGGGACAGATACGCAGTATTTT. This gives the protein CASSLWREGTDTQYF.

The chain recombines TRBV9 with TRBJ1-1; tentatively, D is TRBD1 (6 bases). This CDR3 has 14 residues. The germline V gene has CDR1 SGDLS and CDR2 YYNGEE. V was trimmed by 2 bases and J by 2 bases, leaving 10 bases between them. CDR3 bases: TGTGCCAGCAGCGTTGAGGACAGAAACACTGAAGCTTTCTTT. Protein: CASSVEDRNTEAFF.

This sequence joins TRBV20-1 and TRBJ2-3; no firm D call. The CDR3 is 11 residues long. V lost 3 bases and J lost 6, with 7 bases in between. Germline-derived CDR1 and CDR2 are DFQATT and SNEGSKA (reference sequence). The DNA for the CDR3 is TGCAGTGCTAGTGTCAGGGATACGCAGTATTTT. It codes for CSASVRDTQYF.